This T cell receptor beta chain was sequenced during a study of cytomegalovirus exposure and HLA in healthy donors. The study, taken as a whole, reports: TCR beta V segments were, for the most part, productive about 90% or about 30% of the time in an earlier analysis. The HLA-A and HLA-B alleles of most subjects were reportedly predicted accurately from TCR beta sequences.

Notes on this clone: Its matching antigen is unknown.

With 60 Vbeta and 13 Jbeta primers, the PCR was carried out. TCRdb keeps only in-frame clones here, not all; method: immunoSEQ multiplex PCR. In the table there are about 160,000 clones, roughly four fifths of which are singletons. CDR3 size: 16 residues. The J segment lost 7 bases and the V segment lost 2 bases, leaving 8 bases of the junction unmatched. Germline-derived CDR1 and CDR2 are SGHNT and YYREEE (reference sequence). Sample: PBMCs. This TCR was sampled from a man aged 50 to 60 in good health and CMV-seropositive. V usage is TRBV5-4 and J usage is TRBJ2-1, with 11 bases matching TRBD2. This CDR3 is CASSFTSGGLSNEQFF. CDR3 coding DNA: TGTGCCAGCAGCTTTACTAGCGGGGGCCTAAGTAATGAGCAGTTCTTC.